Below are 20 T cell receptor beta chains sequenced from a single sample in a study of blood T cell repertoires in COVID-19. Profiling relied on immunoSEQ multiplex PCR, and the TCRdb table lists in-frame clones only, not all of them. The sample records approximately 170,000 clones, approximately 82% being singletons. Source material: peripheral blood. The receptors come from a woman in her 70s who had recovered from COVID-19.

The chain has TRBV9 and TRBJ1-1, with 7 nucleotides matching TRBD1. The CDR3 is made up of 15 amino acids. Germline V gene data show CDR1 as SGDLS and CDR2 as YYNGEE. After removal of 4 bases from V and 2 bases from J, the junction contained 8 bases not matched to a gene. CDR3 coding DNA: TGTGCCAGCAGCCCCCGGGACAGCTCTAACACTGAAGCTTTCTTT. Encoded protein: CASSPRDSSNTEAFF.

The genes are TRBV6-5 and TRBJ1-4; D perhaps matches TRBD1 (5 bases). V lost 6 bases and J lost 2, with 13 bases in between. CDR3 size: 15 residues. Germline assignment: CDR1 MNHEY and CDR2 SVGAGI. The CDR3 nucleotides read TGTGCCAGCAGCCAGCCGGGGGGGACTAATGAAAAACTGTTTTTT. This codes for CASSQPGGTNEKLFF.

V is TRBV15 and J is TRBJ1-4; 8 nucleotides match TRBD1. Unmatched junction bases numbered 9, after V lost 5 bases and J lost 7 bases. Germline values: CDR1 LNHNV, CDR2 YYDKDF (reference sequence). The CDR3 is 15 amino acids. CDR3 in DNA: TGTGCCACCAGCCTACGGACAGGGTGGGGTGAAAAACTGTTTTTT. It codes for CATSLRTGWGEKLFF. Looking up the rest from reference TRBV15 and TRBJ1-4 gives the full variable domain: DAMVIQNPRYQVTQFGKPVTLSCSQTLNHNVMYWYQQKSSQAPKLLFHYYDKDFNNEADTPDNFQSRRPNTSFCFLDIRSPGLGDTAMYLCATSLRTGWGEKLFFGSGTQLSVL.

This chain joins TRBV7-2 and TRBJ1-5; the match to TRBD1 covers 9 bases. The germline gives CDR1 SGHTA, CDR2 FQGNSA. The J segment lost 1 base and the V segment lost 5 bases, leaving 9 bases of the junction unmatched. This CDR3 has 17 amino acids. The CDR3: CASSPQQGARSNQPQHF. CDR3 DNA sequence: TGTGCCAGCAGCCCGCAACAGGGGGCTCGGAGCAATCAGCCCCAGCATTTT. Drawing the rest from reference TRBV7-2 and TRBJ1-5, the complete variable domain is GAGVSQSPSNKVTEKGKDVELRCDPISGHTALYWYRQSLGQGLEFLIYFQGNSAPDKSGLPSDRFSAERTGGSVSTLTIQRTQQEDSAVYLCASSPQQGARSNQPQHFGDGTRLSIL.

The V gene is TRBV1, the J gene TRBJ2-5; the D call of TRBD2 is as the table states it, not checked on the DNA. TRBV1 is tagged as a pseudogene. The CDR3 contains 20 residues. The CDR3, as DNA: TGCACCAGCAGCCAAGAGGCTAGCGGGGACCCACTCCCTTCGTGGGAGACCCAGTACTTC. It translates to CTSSQEASGDPLPSWETQYF.

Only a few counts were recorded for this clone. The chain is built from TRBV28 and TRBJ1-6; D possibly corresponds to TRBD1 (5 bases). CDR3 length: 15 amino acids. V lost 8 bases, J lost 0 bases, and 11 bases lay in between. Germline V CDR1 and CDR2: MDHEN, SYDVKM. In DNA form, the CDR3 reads TGTGCCAGCGGGGGGGGGAGCTCCTATAATTCACCCCTCCACTTT. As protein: CASGGGSSYNSPLHF.

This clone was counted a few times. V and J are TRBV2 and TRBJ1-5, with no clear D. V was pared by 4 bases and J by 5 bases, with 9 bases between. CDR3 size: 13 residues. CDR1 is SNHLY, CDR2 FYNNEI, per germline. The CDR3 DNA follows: TGTGCCAGCAGTGTCGGAGGATATCAGCCCCAGCATTTT. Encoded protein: CASSVGGYQPQHF.

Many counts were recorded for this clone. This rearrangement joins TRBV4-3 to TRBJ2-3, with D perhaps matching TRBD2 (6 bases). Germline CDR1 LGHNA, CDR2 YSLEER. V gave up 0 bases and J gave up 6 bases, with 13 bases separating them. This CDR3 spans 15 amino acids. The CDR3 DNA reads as TGCGCCAGCAGCCAAGAATCGGTGACTAGGGATACGCAGTATTTT. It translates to CASSQESVTRDTQYF.

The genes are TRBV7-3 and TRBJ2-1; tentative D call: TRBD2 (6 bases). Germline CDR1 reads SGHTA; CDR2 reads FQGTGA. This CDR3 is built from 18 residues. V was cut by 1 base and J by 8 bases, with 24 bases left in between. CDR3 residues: CASSLRSGFREPPDEQFF. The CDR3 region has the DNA TGTGCCAGCAGCTTAAGGTCCGGGTTTCGGGAGCCGCCCGATGAGCAGTTCTTC.

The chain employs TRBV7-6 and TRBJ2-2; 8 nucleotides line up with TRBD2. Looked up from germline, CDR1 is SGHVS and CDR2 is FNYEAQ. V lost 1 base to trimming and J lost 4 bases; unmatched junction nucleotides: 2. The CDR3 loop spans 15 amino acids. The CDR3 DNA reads TGTGCCAGCAGCTTAGTCGCGGGGGGCACCGGGGAGCTGTTTTTT. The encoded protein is CASSLVAGGTGELFF.

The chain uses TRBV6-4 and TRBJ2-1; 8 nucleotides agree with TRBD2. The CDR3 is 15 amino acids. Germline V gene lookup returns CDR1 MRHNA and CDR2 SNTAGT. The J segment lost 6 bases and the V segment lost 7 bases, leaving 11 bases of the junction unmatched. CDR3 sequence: CASMQTSVPGNEQFF. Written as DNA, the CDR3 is TGTGCCAGCATGCAGACTAGCGTGCCCGGCAATGAGCAGTTCTTC.

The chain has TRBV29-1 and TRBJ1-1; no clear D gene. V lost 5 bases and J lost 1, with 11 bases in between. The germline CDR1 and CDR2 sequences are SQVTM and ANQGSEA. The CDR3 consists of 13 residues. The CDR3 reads CSVPRAGNTEAFF. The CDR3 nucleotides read TGCAGCGTTCCTCGGGCGGGGAACACTGAAGCTTTCTTT.

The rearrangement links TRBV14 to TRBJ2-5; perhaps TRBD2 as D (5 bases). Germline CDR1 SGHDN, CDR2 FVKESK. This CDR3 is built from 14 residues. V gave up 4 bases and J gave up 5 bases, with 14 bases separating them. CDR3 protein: CASSPRRTSETQYF. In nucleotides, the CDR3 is TGTGCCAGCAGCCCGCGCCGGACTTCGGAGACCCAGTACTTC.

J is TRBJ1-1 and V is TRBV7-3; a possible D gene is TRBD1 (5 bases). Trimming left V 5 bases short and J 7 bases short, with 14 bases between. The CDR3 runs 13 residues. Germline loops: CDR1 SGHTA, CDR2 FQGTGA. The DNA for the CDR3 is TGTGCCAGCAGCCCAAGGTGGGGGGATGAAGCTTTCTTT. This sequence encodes CASSPRWGDEAFF. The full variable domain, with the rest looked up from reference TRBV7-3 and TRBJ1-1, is GAGVSQTPSNKVTEKGKYVELRCDPISGHTALYWYRQSLGQGPEFLIYFQGTGAADDSGLPNDRFFAVRPEGSVSTLKIQRTERGDSAVYLCASSPRWGDEAFFGQGTRLTVV.

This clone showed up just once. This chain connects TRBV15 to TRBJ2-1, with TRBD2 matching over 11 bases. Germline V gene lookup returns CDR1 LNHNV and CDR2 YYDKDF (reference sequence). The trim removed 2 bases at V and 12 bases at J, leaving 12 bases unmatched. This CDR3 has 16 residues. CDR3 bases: TGTGCCACCAGCAGACCCGGGACTAGCGGAAGTAACGGGCAGTTCTTC. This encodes CATSRPGTSGSNGQFF.

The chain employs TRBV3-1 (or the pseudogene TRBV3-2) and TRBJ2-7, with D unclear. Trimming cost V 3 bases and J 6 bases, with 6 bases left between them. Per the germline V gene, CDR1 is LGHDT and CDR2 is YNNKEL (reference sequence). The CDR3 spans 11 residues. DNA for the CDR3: TGTGCCAGCAGCCAGGCCGCCGAGCAGTACTTC. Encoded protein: CASSQAAEQYF.

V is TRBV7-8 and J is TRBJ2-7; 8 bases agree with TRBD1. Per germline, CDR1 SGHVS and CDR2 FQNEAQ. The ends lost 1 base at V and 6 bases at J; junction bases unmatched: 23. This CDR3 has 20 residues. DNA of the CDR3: TGTGCCAGCAGCTTAGGGCGGACAGGGAGCCGAGGTCGGGGTCCTTCCGAGCAGTACTTC. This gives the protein CASSLGRTGSRGRGPSEQYF.

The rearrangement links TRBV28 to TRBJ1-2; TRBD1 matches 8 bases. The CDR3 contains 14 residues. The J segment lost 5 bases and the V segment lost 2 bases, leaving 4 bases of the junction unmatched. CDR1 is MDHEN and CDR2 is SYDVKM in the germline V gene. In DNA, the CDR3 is TGTGCCAGCAGTTTAGGGGACAGGTTATATGGCTACACCTTC. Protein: CASSLGDRLYGYTF.

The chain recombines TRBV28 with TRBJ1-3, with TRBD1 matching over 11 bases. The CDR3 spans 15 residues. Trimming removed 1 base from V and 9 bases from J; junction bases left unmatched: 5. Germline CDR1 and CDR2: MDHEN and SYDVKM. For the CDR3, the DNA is TGTGCCAGCAGTTTATCCGGACAGGGGGCGGGCACCATATATTTT. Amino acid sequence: CASSLSGQGAGTIYF.

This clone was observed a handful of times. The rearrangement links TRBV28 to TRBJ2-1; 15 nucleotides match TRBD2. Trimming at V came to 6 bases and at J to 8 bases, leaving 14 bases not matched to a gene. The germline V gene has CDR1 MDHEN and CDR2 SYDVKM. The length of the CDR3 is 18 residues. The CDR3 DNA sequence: TGTGCCAGCAGCCCGGGACTAGCGGGAGGTCTTTTTCTGGATGAGCAGTTCTTC. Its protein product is CASSPGLAGGLFLDEQFF.